The rows below give T cell receptor beta chains drawn from one sample of a study of shared clonotypes between healthy human individuals. The table came from immunoSEQ multiplex PCR; TCRdb's copy has only in-frame clones and leaves some out. The data contain about 1 million clones, roughly 70% of them singletons. The source material was memory CD4+ T cells sorted from blood. These receptors all stem from a man aged 18-30 years in good health. Both conserved end residues are part of each CDR3. The D gene is left open where the match is weak. Clone size, where shown, is once, few, many, or a class for clones that have expanded.

abundance	v_gene	j_gene	d_gene	CDR3nt	CDR3aa
-	TRBV6-6	TRBJ1-5	-	TGTGCCAGCAGTTACGGGTCAAGAACCCAGCCCCAGCATTTT	CASSYGSRTQPQHF
-	TRBV10-2	TRBJ2-3	-	TGCGCCAGCAGTGGACTCGACACAGATACGCAGTATTTT	CASSGLDTDTQYF
-	TRBV5-1	TRBJ1-1	TRBD1	TGCGCCAGCAGCCCGGGACAGGGGTACACTGAAGCTTTCTTT	CASSPGQGYTEAFF
few	TRBV6-1	TRBJ1-2	-	TGTGCCAGCAGTGAAGCGCTTCTCAGGGGCGGCTACACCTTC	CASSEALLRGGYTF
-	TRBV5-1	TRBJ1-1	TRBD1	TGCGCCAGCAGCAACAATGGACAGGGAGCTTTCTTT	CASSNNGQGAFF
-	TRBV9	TRBJ2-3	-	TGTGCCAGCAGCGTAGGAGGGGGCGGGAACTCCTACACAGATACGCAGTATTTT	CASSVGGGGNSYTDTQYF
-	TRBV7-2	TRBJ1-2	TRBD1	TGTGCCAGCAGCCCGCAGACAGGGGGAGACTATGGCTACACCTTC	CASSPQTGGDYGYTF
-	TRBV28	TRBJ1-2	-	TGTGCCAGCATAAAGGGGGGGGTTGGCTACACCTTC	CASIKGGVGYTF
once	TRBV6-5	TRBJ1-2	-	TGTGCCAGCAGTTACTCTGGCGGGGGCGCTGGGGGCTACACCTTC	CASSYSGGGAGGYTF
-	TRBV7-8	TRBJ2-7	-	TGTGCCAGCAGCGGGCGTAGGGACTCACGCACCTACGAGCAGTACTTC	CASSGRRDSRTYEQYF
-	TRBV7-2	TRBJ1-6	-	TGTGCCAGCAGCTTAGAAACAGGAAATTCACCCCTCCACTTT	CASSLETGNSPLHF
-	TRBV10-1	TRBJ2-3	-	TGCGCCAGCAGCGGAGGGCTAGACTTCGACACAGATACGCAGTATTTT	CASSGGLDFDTDTQYF
-	TRBV4-2	TRBJ2-1	TRBD2	TGTGCCAGCAGCCCACCGGGGGGGAGGAGTGAGCAGTTCTTC	CASSPPGGRSEQFF
once	TRBV10-2	TRBJ2-1	TRBD2	TGCGCCAGTATGGCTGGACTAGCATTCGATGAGCAGTTCTTC	CASMAGLAFDEQFF
-	TRBV2	TRBJ1-5	-	TGTGCCAGCGGACAGAGTAATCAGCCCCAGCATTTT	CASGQSNQPQHF
-	TRBV19	TRBJ2-4	-	TGTGCCAGTAGTATAGATCTGAGGTCTGGCATTCAGTACTTC	CASSIDLRSGIQYF
-	TRBV5-1	TRBJ2-5	TRBD1	TGCGCCAGCAGGCTTACAGGGGAAGAGACCCAGTACTTC	CASRLTGEETQYF
-	TRBV5-1	TRBJ1-1	-	TGCGCCAGCAGCTTGGAGTCGGGGGCGAACACTGAAGCTTTCTTT	CASSLESGANTEAFF
-	TRBV2	TRBJ1-1	TRBD1	TGTGCCAGTGGGGGACAGCCGAACACTGAAGCTTTCTTT	CASGGQPNTEAFF
-	TRBV4-1	TRBJ1-4	TRBD1	TGCGCCAGCAGCCAAGATCCAGACAGGGGGCATGAAAAACTGTTTTTT	CASSQDPDRGHEKLFF
-	TRBV6-5	TRBJ1-2	-	TGTGCCAGCAGTTACTCGGGGACGATCCAAATAGGCGGCTACACCTTC	CASSYSGTIQIGGYTF
-	TRBV4-3	TRBJ1-2	-	TGCGCCAGCAGCCAAGAGGAGGGTGGGGGGTATGGCTACACCTTC	CASSQEEGGGYGYTF
-	TRBV5-4	TRBJ2-2	TRBD2	TGTGCCAGCAGCTTAGCGGGAGGGAACACCGGGGAGCTGTTTTTT	CASSLAGGNTGELFF
-	TRBV28	TRBJ1-5	-	TGTGCCAGCAGTCACCGGGACGGCGGCAATCAGCCCCAGCATTTT	CASSHRDGGNQPQHF
-	TRBV5-6	TRBJ2-1	-	TGTGCCAGCAGCCCCGACCAGCGTACCTACAATGAGCAGTTCTTC	CASSPDQRTYNEQFF
once	TRBV29-1	TRBJ2-7	-	TGCAGCGTTGGAACTGGACTCCGCGGAGGTGGCGAGCAGTACTTC	CSVGTGLRGGGEQYF
-	TRBV9	TRBJ2-1	TRBD1	TGTGCCAGCAGCGTATTACCGGGACAGGGGGCTCTAAATGAGCAGTTCTTC	CASSVLPGQGALNEQFF
-	TRBV4-1	TRBJ2-7	TRBD1	TGCGCCAGCAGCCAACGACAGGGTAGCTCCTACGAGCAGTACTTC	CASSQRQGSSYEQYF
-	TRBV5-6	TRBJ1-1	-	TGTGCCAGCAGCTTGGTCGCCGGCGGCCGGGGGGACACTGAAGCTTTCTTT	CASSLVAGGRGDTEAFF
-	TRBV11-3	TRBJ1-6	-	TGTGCCAGCAGCATGGGGAATATGAATTCACCCCTCCACTTT	CASSMGNMNSPLHF
-	TRBV10-3	TRBJ2-7	-	TGTGCCATCAGTGAGTCGGGGCTAGCCTACGAGCAGTACTTC	CAISESGLAYEQYF
-	TRBV7-2	TRBJ2-1	TRBD2	TGTGCCAGCAGCCCCGCCGGACTAGCGGGAGCGTCCTACAATGAGCAGTTCTTC	CASSPAGLAGASYNEQFF
-	TRBV7-2	TRBJ1-2	TRBD1	TGTGCCAGCAGCTGGGGACAGGGGGCGGATGGTGGCTACACCTTC	CASSWGQGADGGYTF
few	TRBV5-1	TRBJ2-2	-	TGCGCCAGCAGTTCAGGGATGAGCACCGGGGAGCTGTTTTTT	CASSSGMSTGELFF
-	TRBV11-2	TRBJ1-4	-	TGTGCCAGCAGCGGCCCTGGGTCCACTAATGAAAAACTGTTTTTT	CASSGPGSTNEKLFF
-	TRBV7-9	TRBJ1-1	TRBD1	TGTGCCAGCAGCCGTGGACAGGCTATCATGAACACTGAAGCTTTCTTT	CASSRGQAIMNTEAFF
-	TRBV28	TRBJ2-7	-	TGTGCCAGCAGTTTACAGGCAGGGAACTCCTACGAGCAGTACTTC	CASSLQAGNSYEQYF
-	TRBV9	TRBJ2-5	-	TGTGCCAGCAGCGTAGGCAGGGCGGGGGAGACCCAGTACTTC	CASSVGRAGETQYF
few	TRBV30	TRBJ1-5	-	TGTGCCTGGAGTGAAGGGAGGGGTCATCAGCCCCAGCATTTT	CAWSEGRGHQPQHF
-	TRBV5-1	TRBJ1-3	TRBD1	TGCGCCAGCAGCTTGGCAGGGGGCGGAAACACCATATATTTT	CASSLAGGGNTIYF
-	TRBV5-1	TRBJ1-1	-	TGCGCCAGCAGCTTAACAGGGTCTGAAGCTTTCTTT	CASSLTGSEAFF
-	TRBV6-1	TRBJ1-5	-	TGTGCCAGCATTAAACAGTCGGACGGTTATCAGCCCCAGCATTTT	CASIKQSDGYQPQHF
-	TRBV7-9	TRBJ2-3	-	TGTGCCAGCTCCAGCGGGAGCACAGATACGCAGTATTTT	CASSSGSTDTQYF
-	TRBV2	TRBJ1-4	TRBD1	TGTGCCAGCAGTGAAAGAACAGGGGTGAATGAAAAACTGTTTTTT	CASSERTGVNEKLFF
few	TRBV19	TRBJ1-6	-	TGTGCCAGTAGTATAACAGGAGAAGTTAATTCACCCCTCCACTTT	CASSITGEVNSPLHF
-	TRBV5-1	TRBJ2-7	-	TGCGCCAGCAGCCAGAGTCAGGGAACCTACGAGCAGTACTTC	CASSQSQGTYEQYF
-	TRBV30	TRBJ1-1	-	TGTGCCTGCCCCCGGGGCCGGGCTTTCTTT	CACPRGRAFF
few	TRBV7-8	TRBJ1-5	-	TGTGCCAGCAGCTTTTCCGGGGTGGAGCCCCAGCATTTT	CASSFSGVEPQHF
-	TRBV27	TRBJ1-1	TRBD1	TGTGCCAGCAGTTCTGGACAGGGGATGAACACTGAAGCTTTCTTT	CASSSGQGMNTEAFF